Below are 23 T cell receptor beta chains sequenced from a single sample in a study of shared clonotypes between healthy human individuals. Terminally differentiated effector memory CD45RA+ cells were excluded by CCR7 positive selection of CD45RO-negative cells. Method: immunoSEQ multiplex PCR; TCRdb's copy keeps in-frame clones and lacks some. Of around 2,000,000 clones in the sample, about 93% were seen once. The sequenced sample consisted of naive CD8+ T cells from PBMCs. Receptor source: a man aged 18-30 years in good health. Some clones in this sample may be carry-over from other donors' samples.

This chain links TRBV28 with TRBJ1-4; the D gene is possibly TRBD1 (5 bases). Germline V gene sequence: CDR1 MDHEN, CDR2 SYDVKM. This CDR3 contains 14 residues. The ends were cut back, 6 bases at V and 4 bases at J, with 12 bases in the middle. CDR3 in DNA: TGTGCCAGCAGCCCGGGGGTGATTAATGAAAAACTGTTTTTT. Its protein is CASSPGVINEKLFF.

The DNA of the CDR3 is TGTGCCAGCAGAGGGACAGGGGGCTCCTACGAGCAGTACTTC. It encodes CASRGTGGSYEQYF. The chain carries TRBV5-6 and TRBJ2-7, with 11 bases identical to TRBD1. With 5 bases clipped from V and 0 bases from J, the junction kept 1 base outside the gene matches. The germline V gene encodes CDR1 SGHDT and CDR2 YYEEEE. The CDR3 has 14 residues.

The chain couples TRBV5-1 to TRBJ2-1; D might be TRBD2 (5 bases). V lost 0 bases to trimming and J lost 0 bases, with 10 bases between them. The CDR3 runs 16 residues. Germline V CDR1 and CDR2: SGHRS, YFSETQ. This chain's CDR3 is CASSLGGFSSYNEQFF. The CDR3, as DNA: TGCGCCAGCAGCTTGGGAGGGTTCAGCTCCTACAATGAGCAGTTCTTC.

The V and J genes are TRBV6-1 and TRBJ2-6; D uncertain. Germline V CDR1 and CDR2: MNHNS, SASEGT. V was clipped by 4 bases and J by 4 bases, with 11 bases between them. This CDR3 has 15 amino acids. The DNA of the CDR3 is TGTGCCAGCAGTGTGATGGGTTTAGGGGCCAACGTCCTGACTTTC. Protein: CASSVMGLGANVLTF.

The V and J genes are TRBV5-4 and TRBJ1-2, with 9 bases that match TRBD1. The V and J ends lost 0 bases and 3 bases, in that order; junction bases with no gene match: 3. The CDR3 totals 15 residues. CDR1 is SGHNT and CDR2 is YYREEE in the germline V gene (reference sequence). The chain's CDR3 is CASSLVQGAYYGYTF. The CDR3 DNA reads as TGTGCCAGCAGCTTGGTACAGGGGGCTTACTATGGCTACACCTTC.

This clone was observed once. The rearrangement joins TRBV29-1 to TRBJ2-3; TRBD1 or TRBD2 may be the D gene (5 bases each). The CDR3 consists of 16 residues. The V gene's germline CDR1 is SQVTM and CDR2 ANQGSEA. Trimming removed 2 bases at V and 2 bases at J, with 17 bases between. The CDR3 protein is CSVESGRLRATDTQYF. The CDR3 DNA is TGCAGCGTTGAATCAGGGAGACTGCGGGCCACAGATACGCAGTATTTT.

The J gene is TRBJ2-1, the V gene TRBV9; 8 nucleotides agree with TRBD2. V was clipped by 0 bases and J by 8 bases; unmatched bases: 7. The CDR3 loop spans 15 amino acids. Germline V lookup: CDR1 SGDLS, CDR2 YYNGEE. CDR3 in amino acids: CASSVVGRALDEQFF. The CDR3 nucleotides read TGTGCCAGCAGCGTAGTCGGGAGGGCCTTGGATGAGCAGTTCTTC.

J is TRBJ2-1 and V is TRBV7-9, with TRBD2 matching over 12 bases. The CDR3 is made up of 14 amino acids. Germline CDR1 SEHNR, CDR2 FQNEAQ (reference sequence). The junction had 3 bases not matched to a gene; V was cut back by 4 bases and J by 8 bases. Written as DNA, the CDR3 is TGTGCCAGCAGCTCGACTAGCGGGAGCGATGAGCAGTTCTTC. It codes for CASSSTSGSDEQFF.

This chain connects TRBV27 to TRBJ2-1, with 7 bases lining up with TRBD2. The CDR3 is 16 residues long. Per germline, CDR1 MNHEY and CDR2 SMNVEV (reference sequence). The trim removed 0 bases at V and 2 bases at J, leaving 4 bases unmatched. The CDR3 coding sequence is TGTGCCAGCAGTTTATCCGCGGGGGAGACCTACAATGAGCAGTTCTTC. Amino acid sequence: CASSLSAGETYNEQFF.

As to this clone: This specimen includes other DNA sequences encoding the same CDR3. V gene TRBV15 combines with J gene TRBJ2-7; no firm D call. V lost 2 bases to trimming and J lost 4 bases, with 9 bases between them. Germline assignment: CDR1 LNHNV and CDR2 YYDKDF (reference sequence). The CDR3 has 13 residues. The DNA for the CDR3 is TGTGCCACCAGCAGAAGGACGGATTACGAGCAGTACTTC. It encodes CATSRRTDYEQYF.

This clone was detected once. The V gene is TRBV18, the J gene TRBJ2-1; 7 bases match TRBD2. V dropped 6 bases and J dropped 2; count of bases not matched to a gene: 16. There are 18 residues in the CDR3. Germline V gene lookup returns CDR1 KGHSH and CDR2 LQKENI. As DNA, the CDR3 is TGTGCCAGCTCCGCCGCCGTCACGGGGGGAGGGCCCTACAATGAGCAGTTCTTC. This sequence encodes CASSAAVTGGGPYNEQFF.

The chain carries TRBV5-1 and TRBJ2-7, with unresolved D. CDR3 length equals 12 residues. Germline assignment: CDR1 SGHRS and CDR2 YFSETQ. Trimming left V 4 bases short and J 7 bases short, with 12 bases between. CDR3 sequence (DNA): TGCGCCAGCAGCCTTTCCGTTGGGGAGCAGTACTTC. It specifies CASSLSVGEQYF.

V usage is TRBV9 and J usage is TRBJ2-1; no reliable D call. V was trimmed by 4 bases and J by 0 bases, leaving 17 bases between them. Germline CDR1 SGDLS, CDR2 YYNGEE. CDR3 length equals 17 residues. In DNA, the CDR3 is TGTGCCAGCAGCCCCCGACCCAGCGAACCCTCCTACAATGAGCAGTTCTTC. Translating gives CASSPRPSEPSYNEQFF. Full variable domain (outside the CDR3, taken from reference TRBV9 and TRBJ2-1): DSGVTQTPKHLITATGQRVTLRCSPRSGDLSVYWYQQSLDQGLQFLIQYYNGEERAKGNILERFSAQQFPDLHSELNLSSLELGDSALYFCASSPRPSEPSYNEQFFGPGTRLTVL.

The chain is built from TRBV28 and TRBJ1-1, with unresolved D. The CDR3 is 11 residues long. Germline CDR1 MDHEN, CDR2 SYDVKM. V lost 7 bases to trimming and J lost 3 bases, with 6 bases between them. In DNA, the CDR3 is TGTGCCAGCAACTTCGACACTGAAGCTTTCTTT. Its protein is CASNFDTEAFF.

The gene calls are TRBV9 and TRBJ2-3; D remains ambiguous. The length of the CDR3 is 13 residues. Trimming removed 0 bases at V and 6 bases at J, with 8 bases between. Germline values: CDR1 SGDLS, CDR2 YYNGEE. CDR3: CASSVVGADTQYF. The CDR3 DNA is TGTGCCAGCAGCGTAGTGGGCGCCGATACGCAGTATTTT.

CDR3 in DNA: TGTGCCAGCAGCCCCCGGCGGGTCCCAGATACGCAGTATTTT. Translating it yields CASSPRRVPDTQYF. V usage is TRBV13 and J usage is TRBJ2-3; a possible D gene is TRBD2 (5 bases). The germline gives CDR1 PRHDT, CDR2 FYEKMQ (reference sequence). The CDR3 consists of 14 residues. V shed 5 bases and J shed 4 bases, with 13 bases lying between them.

This rearrangement joins TRBV9 to TRBJ1-3; D remains unclear. V lost 6 bases and J lost 0, with 10 bases in between. The CDR3 consists of 14 residues. CDR1 and CDR2 (germline): SGDLS, YYNGEE. The CDR3: CASTGSLSGNTIYF. The CDR3 DNA sequence: TGTGCCAGCACTGGGAGCCTCTCTGGAAACACCATATATTTT. Full variable domain (rest looked up from reference TRBV9 and TRBJ1-3): DSGVTQTPKHLITATGQRVTLRCSPRSGDLSVYWYQQSLDQGLQFLIQYYNGEERAKGNILERFSAQQFPDLHSELNLSSLELGDSALYFCASTGSLSGNTIYFGEGSWLTVV.

The V gene is TRBV28, the J gene TRBJ2-7; D is uncertain. This CDR3 has 14 amino acids. Trimming took 8 bases from V and 5 from J, leaving 19 bases between them. The germline V gene has CDR1 MDHEN and CDR2 SYDVKM. The chain's CDR3 is CASSWAGPGNEQYF. CDR3 DNA: TGTGCCAGCTCCTGGGCTGGGCCTGGTAACGAGCAGTACTTC.

This chain connects TRBV28 to TRBJ1-3; D call uncertain. V lost 1 base and J lost 0, with 13 bases in between. This CDR3 has 17 amino acids. Germline V CDR1 and CDR2: MDHEN, SYDVKM. CDR3 region: CASSLYGVSSSGNTIYF. CDR3 nucleotides: TGTGCCAGCAGTTTATATGGGGTCTCTAGCTCTGGAAACACCATATATTTT. The whole variable domain, remainder taken from reference TRBV28 and TRBJ1-3, is DVKVTQSSRYLVKRTGEKVFLECVQDMDHENMFWYRQDPGLGLRLIYFSYDVKMKEKGDIPEGYSVSREKKERFSLILESASTNQTSMYLCASSLYGVSSSGNTIYFGEGSWLTVV.

The chain employs TRBV2 and TRBJ2-7; D is unclear. V dropped 7 bases and J dropped 5 bases, with 15 bases sitting between them. CDR1 is SNHLY, CDR2 FYNNEI, per germline. This CDR3 is 13 amino acids long. The CDR3 DNA is TGTGCCAGCATTATAGCTAGTCTTCACGAGCAGTACTTC. Residues: CASIIASLHEQYF.

The chain recombines TRBV27 with TRBJ2-3; 15 nucleotides match TRBD2. The germline V gene encodes CDR1 MNHEY and CDR2 SMNVEV (reference sequence). Trimming at V came to 5 bases and at J to 6 bases, leaving 3 bases not matched to a gene. There are 15 residues in the CDR3. The CDR3 region has the DNA TGTGCCAGCAGTGTCGGGACTAGCGGGAGGGATACGCAGTATTTT. Protein product: CASSVGTSGRDTQYF.

The rearrangement links TRBV9 to TRBJ2-6; either TRBD1 or TRBD2 may supply D (5 bases each). This CDR3 spans 18 amino acids. Germline values: CDR1 SGDLS, CDR2 YYNGEE. With 3 bases removed from V and 0 bases from J, the gap between germline ends came to 16 bases. The CDR3 nucleotides read TGTGCCAGCAGCGCCCCTCGGGGCAGGAGCTCTGGGGCCAACGTCCTGACTTTC. Amino acids: CASSAPRGRSSGANVLTF.

This chain joins TRBV28 and TRBJ1-5, with TRBD1 as a possible D gene (5 bases). The CDR3 spans 16 residues. From germline, CDR1 is MDHEN and CDR2 SYDVKM. Trimming removed 5 bases from V and 3 bases from J, with 17 bases in between. The CDR3 loop reads CASSPGWQGDNQPQHF. DNA for the CDR3: TGTGCCAGCAGTCCGGGGTGGCAGGGAGACAATCAGCCCCAGCATTTT.